A single sample is the source of the 21 T cell receptor beta chains below, sequenced in a study of blood T cell repertoires in COVID-19 (dated by TCRdb to 2018 to 2021). To prepare the library, the immunoSEQ multiplex PCR assay was applied. TCRdb mirrors the immuneACCESS table, restricted to in-frame sequences. Some clones are absent from its copies; in checked studies, under half trace to an unresolved V gene, and the reason for the others is unknown. The table for this sample lists about 91,000 clones; about 81% of them were counted only once. The ten largest make up roughly a quarter of the sample. Sequencing used peripheral blood. Receptors originate from a man aged 70-80 years with acute or convalescent COVID-19.

The V gene is TRBV6-5, the J gene TRBJ1-5, with D tentatively TRBD1 (6 bases). This CDR3 has 15 amino acids. Germline CDR1 reads MNHEY; CDR2 reads SVGAGI. Trimming shortened V by 8 bases and J by 2 bases, and 16 bases separated the two germline ends. CDR3: CASSEGGRGNQPQHF. CDR3 in DNA: TGTGCCAGCTCCGAAGGGGGTAGGGGCAATCAGCCCCAGCATTTT.

There are a few counts of this clone. This chain links TRBV5-1 with TRBJ2-7; 7 nucleotides align to TRBD1. Germline V gene data show CDR1 as SGHRS and CDR2 as YFSETQ. The V and J ends lost 3 bases and 0 bases, in that order; junction bases with no gene match: 3. The CDR3 spans 14 residues. For the CDR3, the DNA is TGCGCCAGCAGCTCAGGGGGAAGCTCCTACGAGCAGTACTTC. This encodes CASSSGGSSYEQYF.

This clone was seen many times. The chain links TRBV6-2 or TRBV6-3 to TRBJ2-3, with D tentatively TRBD2 (5 bases). CDR1 and CDR2 (germline): MNHEY, SVGEGT. Trimming shortened V by 4 bases and J by 6 bases, and 17 bases separated the two germline ends. The CDR3 length is 15 residues. The CDR3 spells CASSLTSGGYDTQYF. DNA of the CDR3: TGTGCCAGCAGTTTAACGAGCGGTGGGTATGATACGCAGTATTTT.

The J gene is TRBJ1-2, the V gene TRBV5-4; D remains unclear. The V gene lost 1 base and the J gene lost 0 bases, with 7 bases spanning the gap. This CDR3 region has 14 residues. Germline V gene lookup returns CDR1 SGHNT and CDR2 YYREEE (reference sequence). The CDR3 protein is CASSLYGANYGYTF. The CDR3, as DNA: TGTGCCAGCAGCTTGTATGGAGCTAACTATGGCTACACCTTC.

The rearrangement links TRBV3-1 (or the pseudogene TRBV3-2) to TRBJ1-1; weak D call: TRBD1 (6 bases). The CDR3 loop spans 16 amino acids. Germline V lookup: CDR1 LGHDT, CDR2 YNNKEL (reference sequence). Trimming took 2 bases from V and 8 from J, leaving 21 bases between them. The CDR3 protein is CASSQPRTALKGEAFF. The CDR3 bases are TGTGCCAGCAGCCAACCTAGGACAGCCCTTAAGGGCGAAGCTTTCTTT.

The V call is TRBV5-6, the J call TRBJ2-7; maybe TRBD1 (5 bases). CDR1 is SGHDT and CDR2 is YYEEEE in the germline V gene. The CDR3 sequence is 13 residues long. The V end lost 4 bases, the J end lost 0 bases, and 8 bases lay between the germline ends. The CDR3 sequence: CASSPDISYEQYF. CDR3 bases: TGTGCCAGCAGCCCGGACATCTCCTACGAGCAGTACTTC.

Details on this clone: Germline is not matched at one junction end, which may reflect a read error. The J gene is TRBJ1-4, the V gene TRBV7-7; no clear D. Germline V gene lookup returns CDR1 SSHAT and CDR2 FNYEAQ (reference sequence). The CDR3 has 15 residues. CDR3 coding DNA: TGTGCTAGCAGCCAGACGGGATCACGGGATGAAAAACTGTTTTTT. This gives the protein CASSQTGSRDEKLFF.

This sequence joins TRBV19 and TRBJ2-5, with D perhaps matching TRBD2 (6 bases). The CDR3 has 16 amino acids. V was trimmed by 5 bases and J by 0 bases, leaving 16 bases between them. Germline assignment: CDR1 LNHDA and CDR2 SQIVND (reference sequence). The CDR3 DNA reads as TGTGCCAGTAGTTCGACCGGGAGAGCGTACCAAGAGACCCAGTACTTC. It encodes CASSSTGRAYQETQYF.

This clone was seen more than once but under ten times. The CDR3 sequence is CASSLGGAGSGANVLTF. CDR3 nucleotides: TGTGCCAGCAGCTTAGGAGGGGCCGGCTCTGGGGCCAACGTCCTGACTTTC. This chain uses TRBV7-3 with TRBJ2-6; D perhaps matches TRBD2 (6 bases). The germline V gene has CDR1 SGHTA and CDR2 FQGTGA. V lost 2 bases to trimming and J lost 0 bases, with 11 bases between them. The CDR3 has 17 amino acids.

The chain uses TRBV5-1 and TRBJ2-3, with 11 bases fitting TRBD1. In germline, CDR1 is SGHRS, CDR2 YFSETQ. J gave up 1 base and V 1 base, and 5 bases lay outside the gene matches. There are 17 residues in the CDR3. CDR3 nucleotides: TGCGCCAGCAGCTTGACCGGACAGGGGGCGGGCACAGATACGCAGTATTTT. Translated, it gives CASSLTGQGAGTDTQYF.

The chain links TRBV6-5 to TRBJ2-7; D might be TRBD2 (6 bases). Between the trimmed V and J ends, which lost 5 bases and 5 bases, there was a span of 13 bases. The CDR3 is 13 amino acids. The germline V gene has CDR1 MNHEY and CDR2 SVGAGI. The CDR3 loop is CASSPPGVDEQYF. DNA of the CDR3: TGTGCCAGCAGTCCCCCGGGAGTGGACGAGCAGTACTTC.

The table lists this clone with a count of one. The chain uses TRBV24-1 and TRBJ1-2; D is perhaps TRBD1 (5 bases). CDR3 size: 11 residues. Germline CDR1 and CDR2: KGHDR and SFDVKD. Between the trimmed V and J ends, which lost 6 bases and 4 bases, there was a span of 5 bases. CDR3 DNA sequence: TGTGCCACCAGTACAGGCTATGGCTACACCTTC. Protein: CATSTGYGYTF.

The genes are TRBV7-9 and TRBJ2-5; D is possibly TRBD1 (6 bases). The CDR3 consists of 14 residues. Germline-derived CDR1 and CDR2 are SEHNR and FQNEAQ (reference sequence). The V and J ends lost 7 bases and 2 bases respectively, with 14 bases between them. For the CDR3, the DNA is TGTGCCAGCAACCAGGGACAATCACAAGAGACCCAGTACTTC. Its translation is CASNQGQSQETQYF.

This clone was detected only once. This sequence joins TRBV5-4 and TRBJ1-1; 7 nucleotides align to TRBD1. Per the germline V gene, CDR1 is SGHNT and CDR2 is YYREEE (reference sequence). The CDR3 extends over 15 amino acids. The V and J ends lost 0 bases and 3 bases, in that order; junction bases with no gene match: 5. CDR3 bases: TGTGCCAGCAGCTTGGCAGGGGGTTTATACACTGAAGCTTTCTTT. Translation: CASSLAGGLYTEAFF.

This clone came up a few times. This chain connects TRBV7-2 to TRBJ2-3; perhaps TRBD2 as D (5 bases). The ends were cut back, 2 bases at V and 4 bases at J, with 7 bases in the middle. The CDR3 runs to 13 residues. From germline, CDR1 is SGHTA and CDR2 FQGNSA. CDR3 sequence: CASSLWTPDTQYF. For the CDR3, the DNA is TGTGCCAGCAGCTTATGGACTCCAGATACGCAGTATTTT.

The chain is built from TRBV6-5 and TRBJ2-7; TRBD1 matches at 10 bases. The V gene's germline CDR1 is MNHEY and CDR2 SVGAGI. The ends lost 6 bases at V and 6 bases at J; junction bases unmatched: 11. The CDR3 contains 15 residues. The CDR3 DNA follows: TGTGCCAGCAGCCCGGCCGGGACAGGGGTTCCCGAGCAGTACTTC. As protein: CASSPAGTGVPEQYF.

The chain combines TRBV28 with TRBJ1-2; 9 bases are shared with TRBD1. The ends lost 5 bases at V and 2 bases at J; junction bases unmatched: 9. In germline, CDR1 is MDHEN, CDR2 SYDVKM. CDR3 length: 16 amino acids. The CDR3 DNA sequence: TGTGCCAGCAGTCCCTTCCGACAGGGGGTGAACTATGGCTACACCTTC. It is translated as CASSPFRQGVNYGYTF.

This chain links TRBV27 with TRBJ2-7, with D possibly TRBD2 on 6 matching bases. V lost 5 bases, J lost 3 bases, and 20 bases lay in between. CDR3 size: 16 residues. Germline V gene data show CDR1 as MNHEY and CDR2 as SMNVEV (reference sequence). CDR3 protein: CASSRARRGGSYEQYF. CDR3 nucleotides: TGTGCCAGCAGTAGGGCTAGGCGGGGAGGAAGCTACGAGCAGTACTTC.

This clone was seen at least ten times. This chain uses TRBV7-3 with TRBJ2-2, with 13 bases matching TRBD2. Germline V lookup: CDR1 SGHTA, CDR2 FQGTGA. The CDR3 sequence is 15 residues long. Trimming took 5 bases from V and 7 from J; bases not matched to a gene: 4. CDR3 residues: CASSRTSGSGGELFF. Here the CDR3 DNA reads TGTGCCAGCAGCCGGACTAGCGGGAGTGGCGGGGAGCTGTTTTTT.

This clone occurred a few times. The chain links TRBV7-9 to TRBJ2-7, with TRBD2 as a possible D gene (5 bases). This CDR3 is built from 13 residues. Germline V gene sequence: CDR1 SEHNR, CDR2 FQNEAQ (reference sequence). V gave up 1 base and J gave up 6 bases, with 10 bases separating them. This chain's CDR3 is CASSLVLGGEQYF. CDR3 nucleotide sequence: TGTGCCAGCAGCTTAGTTTTAGGAGGCGAGCAGTACTTC. Variable domain in full (rest from reference TRBV7-9 and TRBJ2-7): DTGVSQNPRHKITKRGQNVTFRCDPISEHNRLYWYRQTLGQGPEFLTYFQNEAQLEKSRLLSDRFSAERPKGSFSTLEIQRTEQGDSAMYLCASSLVLGGEQYFGPGTRLTVT.

The chain uses TRBV27 and TRBJ2-5; 13 nucleotides line up with TRBD2. Per the germline V gene, CDR1 is MNHEY and CDR2 is SMNVEV (reference sequence). With V trimmed by 1 base and J by 3 bases, 8 bases remained unmatched. This CDR3 has 18 residues. The CDR3 nucleotides read TGTGCCAGCAGTTTATTTGGACTAGCGGGGGCGACGGAAGAGACCCAGTACTTC. Residues: CASSLFGLAGATEETQYF.